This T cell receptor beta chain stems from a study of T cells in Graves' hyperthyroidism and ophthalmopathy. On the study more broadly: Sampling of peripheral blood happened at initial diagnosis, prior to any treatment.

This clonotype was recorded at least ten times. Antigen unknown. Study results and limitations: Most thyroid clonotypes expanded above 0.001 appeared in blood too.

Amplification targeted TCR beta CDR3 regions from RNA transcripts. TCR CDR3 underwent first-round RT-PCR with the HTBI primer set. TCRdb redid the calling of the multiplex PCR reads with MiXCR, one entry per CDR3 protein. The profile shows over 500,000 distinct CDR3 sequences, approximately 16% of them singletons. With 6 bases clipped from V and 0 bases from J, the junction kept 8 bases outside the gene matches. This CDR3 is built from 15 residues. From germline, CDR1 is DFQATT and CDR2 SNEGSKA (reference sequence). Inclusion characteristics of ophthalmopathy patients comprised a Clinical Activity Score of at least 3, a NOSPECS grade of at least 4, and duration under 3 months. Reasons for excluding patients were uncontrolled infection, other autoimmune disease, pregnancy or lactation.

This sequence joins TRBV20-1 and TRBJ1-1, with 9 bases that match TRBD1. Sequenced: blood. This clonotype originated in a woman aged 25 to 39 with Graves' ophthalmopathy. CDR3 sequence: CSAPWGTGMNTEAFF. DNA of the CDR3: TGCAGTGCACCTTGGGGGACAGGGATGAACACTGAAGCTTTCTTT.